Described below is a single TCR beta chain sequence and its context. What it recognizes is unknown. The sample is drawn from a study of cytomegalovirus exposure and HLA in healthy donors. Study-wide context: HLA-typed donors contributed about 85 million unique TCRs, which were held in an early data release. Study-wide findings and caveats: The study carried out a later analysis of TCR beta sequences. It associated 15,000 to 20,000 of them with specific HLA alleles at a false discovery rate of 0.05. An analysis was carried out later, and it reportedly showed fewer N-insertions in an Asian-associated ancestry cluster than the approximately 610-donor mean.

Amplification used 60 Vbeta primers and 13 Jbeta primers. The assay was immunoSEQ multiplex PCR, and TCRdb's table has in-frame clones only and misses some. The data contain more than 110,000 clones, around 72% of them singletons. After removal of 2 bases from V and 4 bases from J, the junction contained 8 bases not matched to a gene. In germline, CDR1 is GTSNPN, CDR2 SVGIG (reference sequence). This CDR3 spans 15 amino acids. The TCR comes from a human donor in good health. The sequencing input was PBMCs. The chain is built from TRBV30 and TRBJ2-3; 8 nucleotides agree with TRBD2. CDR3 residues: CAWSSSGGWADTQYF. CDR3 DNA sequence: TGTGCCTGGAGTTCGTCGGGAGGGTGGGCAGATACGCAGTATTTT.